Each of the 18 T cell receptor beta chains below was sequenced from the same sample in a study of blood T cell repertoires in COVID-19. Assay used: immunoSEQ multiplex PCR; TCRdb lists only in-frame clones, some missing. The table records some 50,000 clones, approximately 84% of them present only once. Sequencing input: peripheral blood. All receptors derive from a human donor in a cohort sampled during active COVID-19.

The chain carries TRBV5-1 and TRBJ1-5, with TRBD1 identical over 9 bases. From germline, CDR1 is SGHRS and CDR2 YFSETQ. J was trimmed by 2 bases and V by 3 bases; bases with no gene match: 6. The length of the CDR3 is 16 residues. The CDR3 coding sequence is TGCGCCAGCAGCTCGTTACAGGGGGCGGGCAATCAGCCCCAGCATTTT. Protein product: CASSSLQGAGNQPQHF.

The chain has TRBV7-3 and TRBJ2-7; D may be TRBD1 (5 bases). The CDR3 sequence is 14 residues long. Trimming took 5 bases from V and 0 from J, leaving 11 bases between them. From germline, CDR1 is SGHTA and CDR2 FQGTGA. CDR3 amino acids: CASSPGHLSYEQYF. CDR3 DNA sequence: TGTGCCAGCAGCCCCGGACACCTCTCCTACGAGCAGTACTTC. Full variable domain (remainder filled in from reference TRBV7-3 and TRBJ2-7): GAGVSQTPSNKVTEKGKYVELRCDPISGHTALYWYRQSLGQGPEFLIYFQGTGAADDSGLPNDRFFAVRPEGSVSTLKIQRTERGDSAVYLCASSPGHLSYEQYFGPGTRLTVT.

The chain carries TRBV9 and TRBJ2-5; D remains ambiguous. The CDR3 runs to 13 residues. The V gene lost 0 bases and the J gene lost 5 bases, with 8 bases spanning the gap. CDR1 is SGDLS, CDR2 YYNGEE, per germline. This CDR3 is CASSVDLGETQYF. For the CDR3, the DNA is TGTGCCAGCAGCGTAGACCTCGGGGAGACCCAGTACTTC.

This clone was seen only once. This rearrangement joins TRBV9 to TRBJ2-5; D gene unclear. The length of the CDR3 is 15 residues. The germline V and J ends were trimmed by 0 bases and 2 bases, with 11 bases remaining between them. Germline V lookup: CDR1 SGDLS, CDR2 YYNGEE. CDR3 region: CASSVDLVEQETQYF. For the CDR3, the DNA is TGTGCCAGCAGCGTAGACCTAGTTGAGCAAGAGACCCAGTACTTC.

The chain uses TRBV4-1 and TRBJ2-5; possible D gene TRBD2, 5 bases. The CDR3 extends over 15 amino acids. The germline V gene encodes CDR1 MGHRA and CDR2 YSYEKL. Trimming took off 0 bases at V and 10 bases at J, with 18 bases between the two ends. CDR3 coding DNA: TGCGCCAGCAGCCAAGATTTGGCTAGCCGGGTTGGCCAGTACTTC. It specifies CASSQDLASRVGQYF.

The CDR3 DNA reads as TGCGCCAGCAGTTCACAGGGTGATACGCAGTATTTT. Translating gives CASSSQGDTQYF. The V gene is TRBV5-1, the J gene TRBJ2-3, with D maybe TRBD1 (6 bases). The V gene lost 5 bases and the J gene lost 6 bases, with 10 bases spanning the gap. The CDR3 has 12 residues. Germline loops: CDR1 SGHRS, CDR2 YFSETQ.

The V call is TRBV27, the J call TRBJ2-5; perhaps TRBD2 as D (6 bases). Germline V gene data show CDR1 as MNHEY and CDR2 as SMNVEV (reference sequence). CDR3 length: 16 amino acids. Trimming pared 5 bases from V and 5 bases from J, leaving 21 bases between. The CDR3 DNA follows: TGTGCCAGCAGTCCCCTGCTGAGGGTGGGGAGGGAGACCCAGTACTTC. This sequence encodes CASSPLLRVGRETQYF.

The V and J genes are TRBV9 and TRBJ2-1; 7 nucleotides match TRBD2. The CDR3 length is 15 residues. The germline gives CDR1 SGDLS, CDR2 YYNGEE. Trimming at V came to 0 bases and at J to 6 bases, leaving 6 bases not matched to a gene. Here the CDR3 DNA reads TGTGCCAGCAGCGTAGGTGAGCGGGGTGGCAATGAGCAGTTCTTC. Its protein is CASSVGERGGNEQFF.

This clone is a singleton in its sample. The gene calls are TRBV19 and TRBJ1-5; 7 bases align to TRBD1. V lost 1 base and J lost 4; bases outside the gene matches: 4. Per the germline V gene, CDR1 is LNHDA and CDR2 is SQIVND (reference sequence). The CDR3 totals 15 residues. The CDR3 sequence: CASSIVQGINQPQHF. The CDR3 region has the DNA TGTGCCAGTAGTATAGTACAGGGGATTAATCAGCCCCAGCATTTT.

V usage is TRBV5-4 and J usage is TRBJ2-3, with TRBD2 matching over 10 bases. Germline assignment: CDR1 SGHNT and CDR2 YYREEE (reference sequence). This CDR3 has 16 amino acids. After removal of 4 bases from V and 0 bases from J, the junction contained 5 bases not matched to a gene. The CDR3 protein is CASSPTTSGSTDTQYF. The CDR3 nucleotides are TGTGCCAGCAGCCCAACGACTAGCGGGAGCACAGATACGCAGTATTTT.

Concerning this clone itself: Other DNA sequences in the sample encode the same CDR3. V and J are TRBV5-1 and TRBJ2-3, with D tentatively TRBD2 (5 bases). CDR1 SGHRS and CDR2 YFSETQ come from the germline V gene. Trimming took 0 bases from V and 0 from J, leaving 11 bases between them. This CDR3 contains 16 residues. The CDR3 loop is CASSLVRRTSTDTQYF. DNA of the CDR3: TGCGCCAGCAGCTTGGTGAGGCGGACTAGCACAGATACGCAGTATTTT.

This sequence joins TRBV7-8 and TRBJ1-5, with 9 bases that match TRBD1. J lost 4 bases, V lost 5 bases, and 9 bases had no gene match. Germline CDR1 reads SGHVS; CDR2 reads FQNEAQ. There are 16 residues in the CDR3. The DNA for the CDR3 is TGTGCCAGCAGCCTGGGACAGGGTGGTTGGAATCAGCCCCAGCATTTT. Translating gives CASSLGQGGWNQPQHF.

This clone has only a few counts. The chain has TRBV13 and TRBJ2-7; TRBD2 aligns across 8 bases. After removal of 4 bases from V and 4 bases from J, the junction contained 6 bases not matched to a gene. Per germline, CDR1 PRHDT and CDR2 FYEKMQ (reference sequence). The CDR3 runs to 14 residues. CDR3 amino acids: CASSSPGTSYEQYF. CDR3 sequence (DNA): TGTGCCAGCAGCTCACCCGGGACTAGTTACGAGCAGTACTTC.

The CDR3 is CATSDPGQGPLEQFF. CDR3 nucleotides: TGTGCCACCAGTGATCCGGGACAGGGGCCCTTAGAGCAGTTCTTC. This chain joins TRBV24-1 and TRBJ2-1, with 10 bases fitting TRBD1. There are 15 residues in the CDR3. Germline V gives CDR1 KGHDR, CDR2 SFDVKD. The V and J ends lost 3 bases and 10 bases, in that order; junction bases with no gene match: 8.

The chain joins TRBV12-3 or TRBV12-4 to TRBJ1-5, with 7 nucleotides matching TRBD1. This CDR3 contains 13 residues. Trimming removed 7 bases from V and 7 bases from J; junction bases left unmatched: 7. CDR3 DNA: TGTGCCAGCAACCTACAGACAGGGCAGCCCCAGCATTTT. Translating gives CASNLQTGQPQHF.

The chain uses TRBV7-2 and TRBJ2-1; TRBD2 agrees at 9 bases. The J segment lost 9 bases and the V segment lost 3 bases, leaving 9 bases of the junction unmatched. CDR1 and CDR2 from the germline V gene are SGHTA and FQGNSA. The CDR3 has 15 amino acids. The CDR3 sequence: CASSLKAGGPGEQFF. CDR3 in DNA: TGTGCCAGCAGCTTGAAGGCGGGAGGGCCCGGTGAGCAGTTCTTC.

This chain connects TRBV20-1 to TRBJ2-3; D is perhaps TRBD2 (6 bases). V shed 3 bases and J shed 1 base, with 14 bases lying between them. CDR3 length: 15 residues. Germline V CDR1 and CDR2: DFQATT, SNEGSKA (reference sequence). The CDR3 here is CSASGIRGGTDTQYF. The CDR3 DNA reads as TGCAGTGCTAGTGGGATACGCGGGGGCACAGATACGCAGTATTTT.

The CDR3: CAISESGGQGSGTEAFF. The DNA for the CDR3 is TGTGCCATCAGTGAGTCTGGTGGACAGGGGTCGGGCACTGAAGCTTTCTTT. V usage is TRBV10-3 and J usage is TRBJ1-1, with TRBD1 identical over 9 bases. Losses at the gene ends were 0 bases for V and 4 bases for J; bases not matched to a gene: 9. The CDR3 runs to 17 residues. CDR1 and CDR2 (germline): ENHRY, SYGVKD.